Listed here is a single TCR beta chain. The assay was immunoSEQ multiplex PCR, and TCRdb's table has in-frame clones only and misses some. This sample carries tens of thousands of clones, 75% to 85% of them seen once, and the ten largest clones take roughly 5.9%. The CDR3 contains 14 residues. The germline V and J ends were trimmed by 1 base and 4 bases, with 10 bases remaining between them. Germline V gives CDR1 MGHRA, CDR2 YSYEKL. These data originate in a study of blood T cell repertoires in COVID-19. The specimen was peripheral blood. The clonotype comes from a woman aged 80 or older with active or convalescent COVID-19. The chain couples TRBV4-1 to TRBJ1-1; D might be TRBD1 (5 bases). CDR3 DNA sequence: TGCGCCAGCAGCCAAGGGTGGGGCATCACTGAAGCTTTCTTT. As protein: CASSQGWGITEAFF.